This T cell receptor beta chain originates from a study of a mutant IDH1 vaccine in newly diagnosed glioma. The germline CDR1 and CDR2 sequences are MRHNA and SNTAGT. V dropped 6 bases and J dropped 2; count of bases not matched to a gene: 4. The CDR3 covers 16 residues. Regarding time point: week 47, end of study. It was 300 ug of mutant IDH1 20-mer peptide that made up each vaccine dose, given with topical imiquimod. Profiled with immunoSEQ multiplex PCR; TCRdb holds only in-frame clones, not every one. The sample holds approximately 33,000 clones, 60% to 85% seen once. A word on this clone: Antigen specificity is unknown.

This clonotype was obtained from a man aged 35-49 years with glioma. The V and J genes are TRBV6-4 and TRBJ2-1; 13 positions match TRBD2. The material sequenced was PBMCs, taken from a glioma patient whose treatment included an IDH1 peptide vaccine. CDR3 nucleotides: TGTGCCAGCAGCCGGACTAGCGGGAGTACCTACAATGAGCAGTTCTTC. Amino acids: CASSRTSGSTYNEQFF.